Given below is one TCR beta chain in context. No antigen is known for it. V was clipped by 3 bases and J by 6 bases; unmatched bases: 8. Germline-derived CDR1 and CDR2 are LNHDA and SQIVND (reference sequence). CDR3 size: 14 residues. This record belongs to a study of T cell responses to AZD1222 COVID-19 vaccine. General observations from the study: Of the AZD1222 recipients, only 5 or 6 were seropositive at baseline.

TCRdb keeps only in-frame clones here, not all; method: immunoSEQ multiplex PCR. The table lists 100,000 to 150,000 clones, around nine tenths of them singletons, with approximately 1.2% in the top ten. The source of this sequence is an adult who received the AZD1222 COVID-19 vaccine. The chain employs TRBV19 and TRBJ2-7, with 7 bases lining up with TRBD1. The material was peripheral blood, obtained 28 days after the second AZD1222 dose. Here the CDR3 reads CASSIQYTGVEQYF. The CDR3 DNA reads as TGTGCCAGTAGTATCCAGTATACAGGGGTCGAGCAGTACTTC.